The entry that follows covers one TCR beta chain sequence. What antigen it recognizes has not been identified. The input lacks base qualities; no much larger clone sits a single base away. This sample is drawn from a study of cytomegalovirus exposure and HLA in healthy donors (dated by TCRdb to between 2016 and 2019). Background for the entire study: An earlier analysis of approximately 550 of the donors reported more than 250 Gb of sequence data and about 100 million unique TCR beta sequences from roughly 180 million T cells. The study combined high-throughput TCR immunosequencing, statistical association of individual TCRs with disease status, and machine learning to predict cytomegalovirus infection status. Of the roughly 420 genotyped donors, approximately 81% were placed in the genetic ancestry cluster associated with self-reported Caucasian donors. HLA typing included class I and class II loci at four-digit resolution. In the later analysis, no new phenotypic data were used to find candidate immune exposures; instead, reliance was placed on TCR beta sequences and their occurrence across donors. Donor age, sex, ethnicity and CMV serostatus were compiled together with the repertoire data. Five DR-DQ haplotypes were treated as single units for association and clustering because of strong linkage in the cohort. A later genetic analysis used genome-wide SNP genotypes for about 65% of the 666 donors, treating that subset as a discovery cohort. Among a few hundred genotyped donors of the cohort, an average of approximately 250,000 unique TCR beta nucleotide sequences were sequenced per donor, roughly 20% of them non-productive. An early release that covered 500 to 800 HLA-typed donors contained about 290 gigabases of sequencing data and about 93 million unique TCR sequences. A separate validation cohort of about 110 different subjects was used in addition to the roughly 700-subject first cohort. The number of donors typed differed by locus, with roughly 620-630 for A, B, C, DRB1 and DQB1, 522 for DQA1, about 610 for DPA1, and 400 to 490 for DPB1. In an earlier analysis of more than 550 of the donors, high-throughput TCR beta sequencing was used to judge whether each TCR beta V gene segment behaved as functional or pseudogenic. The study used immunosequencing to profile the T cell repertoires of 670 or so subjects and linked those repertoires to cytomegalovirus serostatus. Every discovery cohort repertoire had been produced on one sequencing platform. The aim of the study was to test whether cataloging public T cell receptors could identify signatures of past pathogen exposure. A later analysis re-examined previously published TCR beta repertoires from just over 650 donors and added high-resolution HLA genotyping to investigate patterns of TCR occurrence.

The cohort consisted of approximately 670 healthy bone marrow donors. At the time of sampling, every cohort member was nominally healthy, though immune exposures that went unrecorded were likely present. The donor tested CMV seropositive, placing the donor among the 250 to 300 seropositive members of the cohort. A peripheral blood sample was provided by each donor, and peripheral blood mononuclear cells were used for TCR beta sequencing. The Qiagen DNeasy Blood Extraction Kit was used to extract genomic DNA from the blood cell samples. Library generation was performed with the immunoSEQ multiplex PCR assay. For the multiplex PCR, a mixture combining 60 forward primers for TCR Vbeta segments and 13 reverse primers for TCR Jbeta segments was used. The CDR3 region of rearranged TCR beta genes was amplified from genomic DNA with a multiplex PCR assay. The Illumina HiSeq System was used to sequence the amplified TCR beta libraries as 87-base-pair reads. The published analysis was carried out like this. A later analysis tallied 75 million to 95 million unique TCR beta chains across the 600 to 700 repertoires, and around 12 million of those chains were shared by two or more donors. To remove PCR and sequencing errors, raw reads were error-corrected and collapsed into unique sequences using a nearest-neighbor algorithm that merged closely related sequences. Alignment of CDR3 sequences to IMGT reference sequences was used to assign V, D and J gene segments. For a sequence to be retained, at least a six-nucleotide match to both a V gene segment and a J gene segment was required. Rearrangements were called productive when the CDR3 lacked stop codons and stayed in frame with V and J; all others were non-productive. Following IMGT convention, CDR3 was defined as the stretch from the second conserved V-encoded cysteine to the conserved J-encoded phenylalanine. The earlier analysis of some 580 of the donors excluded any sequence lacking an unambiguous match to a single V gene segment. In an earlier analysis of about 590 of the donors, a V segment was called functional when productive rearrangements were above 56.7%, and segregating when the standard deviation between donors exceeded 5%. To diagnose cytomegalovirus status from the catalog of TCR beta chain sequences, a statistical classification framework was built. V and J gene assignment, in a later analysis, came from comparing TCR nucleotide sequences with IMGT/GENE-DB human TR gene sequences. The TCRdist pipeline was used in a later analysis to assign CDR3 sequences and most-parsimonious VDJ recombination scenarios. In a later analysis, every TCR beta chain was defined by the combination of its CDR3 amino acid sequence and its V-gene family, and reads without a unique V-gene family were dropped. In a later analysis, 450 to 600 highly shared, low-generation-probability nucleotide sequences were removed to address suspected cross-contamination and a sequencing artifact. For each public chain, a later analysis derived a clonal expansion index from normalized ranks of inferred template counts within each repertoire. A later analysis computed generation probabilities with a VDJ recombination model fitted to out-of-frame rearrangements, and checked the results against IGoR. A later analysis scored TCR-TCR, TCR-HLA and TCR-CMV co-occurrence with hypergeometric tests, applying a repertoire-size bias correction to TCR pairs. To estimate false discovery rates, a later analysis permuted the HLA or CMV assignments 20 times. In a later analysis, co-occurring TCRs were grouped using DBSCAN, and TCRdist sequence similarity was added for clustering within HLA-allele-positive subsets. Co-occurrence clustering excluded repertoires with fewer than 30,000 or more than 120,000 public chains, plus five with anomalous nucleotide sharing. TCRdb obtained this table from immuneACCESS and retained in-frame rearrangements with V and J assigned. These tables miss some clones; where compared with another copy, unresolved V genes account for less than half of the shortfall, and the remainder is unexplained. V, J and clone size were drawn from that table, and D and trimming were deduced from the DNA. The sample profile shows about 110,000 clones; about 83% of them were found once. Clones ranked in the top ten supply about 5% of the sample.

General conclusions and limits of the study: Compared with equally common non-associated chains, HLA-associated TCR beta chains in a later analysis were more clonally expanded and had lower generation probabilities. Immune exposure information for the cohort was limited to CMV serostatus. The authors suggested that the approach could potentially be extended to other disease states and immunological phenotypes. HLA typing was unavailable for some donors at each locus, so association tests used only the typed subset. A cluster of highly shared sequence variants was judged likely to be a technical artifact of the sequencing pipeline. In this cohort, only TCR beta chains were sequenced, and detectable features were limited by the absence of alpha or paired-chain data. A total of roughly 160 TCR beta chains were listed by the study as associated with cytomegalovirus. A later analysis reported that several top co-occurrence clusters appeared linked to parvovirus B19, influenza, CMV and Epstein-Barr virus. In both the original and validation cohorts, the classifier was reported to diagnose cytomegalovirus status with high specificity and sensitivity. Presence/absence analyses assumed roughly uniform sequencing depth across donors, an assumption that may not hold. In vitro tests confirmed that three of the cytomegalovirus-associated TCR beta chains recognize cytomegalovirus antigens. According to a later analysis, TCR association rates differed among HLA loci, with DRB1 alleles showing the most associated TCRs and HLA-C alleles showing the fewest. In a later analysis, most CMV-associated TCR beta chains were found to appear HLA-restricted, with HLA associations seemingly driven largely by CMV exposure. In an earlier analysis of some 640 of the donors, most TCR beta V segments were observed in productive rearrangements about 87% or about 30% of the time, broadly matching IMGT annotations. A later analysis associated 16,951 TCR beta sequences with specific HLA alleles at a false discovery rate of 0.05. Most TCR sequences were seen in very few donors, while some public TCRs were found in many individuals. Strong co-occurrence of HLA alleles, especially DR and DQ, made assigning TCR associations to individual alleles difficult. V-gene and J-gene trimming of TCR beta chains was associated with a missense DCLRE1C variant in a later genetic analysis, and the association was replicated in an independent cohort. According to a later genetic analysis, donors in an Asian-associated ancestry cluster had fewer N-insertions in productive TCRs than the roughly 700-donor mean. A further reported finding was that TCR beta sequences accurately predicted the HLA-A and HLA-B alleles for most subjects in the first cohort. Correlated functional status among segregating V segments might reflect linkage disequilibrium, but an unknown experimental factor could not be ruled out. About 17 rarely observed V segments, including chromosome 9 orphons, were excluded from the earlier analysis of some 590 of the donors because counts were too low.

The source of this sequence is a female donor in good health and CMV-seropositive. The sample was PBMCs.

The DNA sequence is TGTGCCAGCAGCTTACTAAGCGGGATCGGGTACAATGAGCAGTTCTTC. This yields the protein CASSLLSGIGYNEQFF. The chain couples TRBV9 to TRBJ2-1, and 7 bases in between align with TRBD2. The CDR3 covers 16 residues, taking in both the cysteine and the phenylalanine. Only the CDR3 portion is preserved as DNA: 48 bases, with reading frame beginning at the first base. In the germline V gene, CDR1 corresponds to SGDLS and CDR2 to YYNGEE. Relative to germline, V is missing 4 bases and J is missing 4 bases, with 11 bases of the junction outside any gene match. Supplemented by the reference TRBV9 and TRBJ2-1 proteins around the CDR3, the complete variable domain is DSGVTQTPKHLITATGQRVTLRCSPRSGDLSVYWYQQSLDQGLQFLIQYYNGEERAKGNILERFSAQQFPDLHSELNLSSLELGDSALYFCASSLLSGIGYNEQFFGPGTRLTVL.